This T cell receptor (beta chain) was recorded in a study of early T cells in non-severe SARS-CoV-2 infection. Study-wide background: Chains were unpaired, as sequencing was done on bulk RNA from unsorted whole blood.

Unique molecular identifier tags were affixed to discrete cDNA molecules. TCRdb called the 5' RACE reads again in MiXCR, with one record for every CDR3 protein. This sample carries about 70,000 distinct CDR3 sequences, approximately 11% of them seen once, and the ten largest clones take about 16%. The germline CDR1 and CDR2 sequences are MNHNS and SASEGT. V gave up 6 bases and J gave up 5 bases; unmatched junction bases: 15. This CDR3 has 17 residues. In its sample, this clonotype was seen many times. This rearrangement joins TRBV6-1 to TRBJ2-1; 8 bases line up with TRBD2. The sequences come from whole blood, collected at baseline. This sequence was found in an adult who was a healthcare worker with PCR-confirmed SARS-CoV-2 infection or an uninfected control (not recorded which). CDR3 amino acids: CASRAGTSGLRNNEQFF. DNA of the CDR3: TGTGCCAGCAGAGCTGGGACTAGTGGTCTAAGGAACAATGAGCAGTTCTTC.